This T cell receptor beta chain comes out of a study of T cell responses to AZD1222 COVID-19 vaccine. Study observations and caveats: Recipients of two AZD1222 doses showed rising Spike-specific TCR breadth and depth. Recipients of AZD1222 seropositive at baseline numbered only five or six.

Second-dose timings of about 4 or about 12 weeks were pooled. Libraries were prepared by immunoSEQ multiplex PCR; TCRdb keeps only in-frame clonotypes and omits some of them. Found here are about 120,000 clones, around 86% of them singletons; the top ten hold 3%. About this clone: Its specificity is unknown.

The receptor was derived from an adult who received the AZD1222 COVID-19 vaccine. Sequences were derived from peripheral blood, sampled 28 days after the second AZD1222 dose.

CDR3 loop: CSVGLIYGYTF. The CDR3 DNA reads TGCAGCGTTGGACTAATCTATGGCTACACCTTC. The rearrangement uses TRBV29-1 and TRBJ1-2; no reliable D call. Trimming shortened V by 4 bases and J by 4 bases, and 7 bases separated the two germline ends. The germline gives CDR1 SQVTM, CDR2 ANQGSEA. CDR3 length equals 11 residues.